The T cell receptor (beta chain) described here comes from a study of T cells after yellow fever vaccination. TCRdb ran MiXCR on the 5' RACE reads and lists one entry per CDR3 protein. The data hold 70,000 or so distinct CDR3 sequences, with around 7% observed a single time. General study points: At approximately 96% for CD4 and approximately 88% for CD8, most primary-vaccination clones showed up again after the booster.

A note on this clonotype: The antigen is undetermined.

Germline loops: CDR1 SGHVS, CDR2 FQNEAQ. This CDR3 region has 16 residues. V shed 6 bases and J 5 bases; nucleotides not matched to a gene: 10. The specimen comprised CD8+ T cells sorted from PBMCs, sampled approximately 11 days after the first yellow fever vaccination. The sequence came from a man aged 18-30 years who received the YFV17D yellow fever vaccine. The rearrangement joins TRBV7-8 to TRBJ2-5; 12 bases are a match to TRBD1. The DNA of the CDR3 is TGTGCCAGCAGGGCCCTCGGGACAGGGGGCTTTGAGACCCAGTACTTC. The encoded protein is CASRALGTGGFETQYF.